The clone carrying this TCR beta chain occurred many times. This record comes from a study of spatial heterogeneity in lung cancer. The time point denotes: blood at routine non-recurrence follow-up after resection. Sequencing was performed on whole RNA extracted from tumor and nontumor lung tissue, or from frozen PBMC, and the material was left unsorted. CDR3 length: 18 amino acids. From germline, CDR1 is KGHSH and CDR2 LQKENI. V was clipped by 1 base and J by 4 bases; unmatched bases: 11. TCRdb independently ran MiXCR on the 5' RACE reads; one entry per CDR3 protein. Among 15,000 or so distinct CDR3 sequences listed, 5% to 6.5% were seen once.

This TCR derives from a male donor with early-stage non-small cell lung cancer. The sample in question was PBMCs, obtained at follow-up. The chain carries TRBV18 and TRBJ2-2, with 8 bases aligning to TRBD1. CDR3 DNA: TGTGCCAGCTCACCACTCTCCGGTGGGACAGGCAGCACCGGGGAGCTGTTTTTT. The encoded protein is CASSPLSGGTGSTGELFF.